This TCR beta chain is drawn from a study of cytomegalovirus exposure and HLA in healthy donors. The CDR3 is 13 amino acids. CDR1 is SGHNT, CDR2 YYREEE, per germline (reference sequence). V shed 10 bases and J 3 bases; nucleotides not matched to a gene: 9. Study-wide results and caveats: Further analysis was carried out later, and it showed several of the most significant clusters appearing linked to common viral pathogens. It was assumed in the presence/absence analyses that sequencing depth was roughly uniform across donors. One cluster of highly shared sequence variants probably arose as a sequencing artifact. Productive rates of about 90% or about 30% were seen for most TCR beta V segments in an earlier analysis.

Comment on this clone: Its target is not known.

A multiplex PCR was run with 60 Vbeta primers and 13 Jbeta primers. Profiling relied on immunoSEQ multiplex PCR, and the TCRdb table lists in-frame clones only, not all of them. The sample has roughly 150,000 clones, roughly 82% seen once. The receptor was isolated from a man aged 30 to 45 in good health and CMV-seropositive. The chain employs TRBV5-4 and TRBJ1-2; 7 positions match TRBD1. The specimen was PBMCs. CDR3 sequence (DNA): TGTGCCGCCCATGACAGGGCCTACTATGGCTACACCTTC. It yields the protein CAAHDRAYYGYTF.